The rows below give T cell receptor beta chains drawn from one sample of a study of CD8 T cells in Susac syndrome. TCRdb re-called the immunoSEQ multiplex PCR reads with MiXCR, one entry per CDR3 protein. This table has about 100,000 distinct CDR3 sequences, 95% appearing once. Sequences were obtained from CD8+ T cells from PBMCs. These receptors all stem from a human donor with Susac syndrome. Each CDR3 is given with its conserved first and last residue. Fields, in order: V gene, clone size, CDR3 protein. Clone sizes are given selectively: once, few, many, or a class where the clone is expanded.

v_call: TRBV13
clone_size: -
cdr3_aa: CASSLGQAASEQYF

v_call: TRBV12-3/TRBV12-4
clone_size: -
cdr3_aa: CASSLHEQYF

v_call: TRBV5-4
clone_size: -
cdr3_aa: CASSRWGGSETQYF

v_call: TRBV5-4
clone_size: -
cdr3_aa: CASSLSQRYGETQYF

v_call: TRBV10-3
clone_size: -
cdr3_aa: CAISESAGAETQYF

v_call: TRBV5-1
clone_size: -
cdr3_aa: CTSSLDGNNQPQHF

v_call: TRBV29-1
clone_size: -
cdr3_aa: CSHIEGRSQETQYF

v_call: TRBV29-1
clone_size: -
cdr3_aa: CSVEARGEESGANVLTF

v_call: TRBV29-1
clone_size: -
cdr3_aa: CSVEGPGGSYEQYF

v_call: TRBV27
clone_size: -
cdr3_aa: CASSQDSLNPSGANVLTF

v_call: TRBV25-1
clone_size: once
cdr3_aa: CASEDPWSTDTQYF

v_call: TRBV15
clone_size: -
cdr3_aa: CATSRRQGTGANVLTF

v_call: TRBV20-1
clone_size: -
cdr3_aa: CSPLVRYNGETQYF

v_call: TRBV6-5
clone_size: -
cdr3_aa: CASSRLDHTEAFF

v_call: TRBV27
clone_size: -
cdr3_aa: CASSLTEDTEAFF

v_call: TRBV3-1
clone_size: -
cdr3_aa: CASSQNRDEQYF

v_call: TRBV7-9
clone_size: -
cdr3_aa: CAGAGNTEAFF

v_call: TRBV29-1
clone_size: -
cdr3_aa: CSVDRGGEQYF

v_call: TRBV27
clone_size: -
cdr3_aa: CASSQGLAGGEQFF

v_call: TRBV20-1
clone_size: -
cdr3_aa: CSAPPPSTDTQYF

v_call: TRBV20-1
clone_size: -
cdr3_aa: CSAAEHLGQGSEQYF

v_call: TRBV6-6
clone_size: -
cdr3_aa: CASSPQGASTRYGYTF

v_call: TRBV28
clone_size: -
cdr3_aa: CASGRATQFYGYTF

v_call: TRBV2
clone_size: once
cdr3_aa: CASSTAGRTYEQYF

v_call: TRBV6-2/TRBV6-3
clone_size: -
cdr3_aa: CASSQQGRETQYF

v_call: TRBV12-5
clone_size: -
cdr3_aa: CASGQGSSYNSPLHF

v_call: TRBV20-1
clone_size: -
cdr3_aa: CSANPSGGAPYTQYF

v_call: TRBV27
clone_size: -
cdr3_aa: CASSSFTDTQYF

v_call: TRBV6-1
clone_size: -
cdr3_aa: CASSEGSGSPHEQYF

v_call: TRBV5-4
clone_size: -
cdr3_aa: CASSLDLGSTGELFF

v_call: TRBV2
clone_size: -
cdr3_aa: CASSEAGWAQTTYGYTF

v_call: TRBV5-1
clone_size: -
cdr3_aa: CASSPRVGNSPLHF

v_call: TRBV19
clone_size: -
cdr3_aa: CASSTPTGASGANVLTF

v_call: TRBV15
clone_size: -
cdr3_aa: CATSRRTGTGELFF

v_call: TRBV9
clone_size: -
cdr3_aa: CASSVGGPPTYEQYF

v_call: TRBV7-3
clone_size: -
cdr3_aa: CASSHRDGHF

v_call: TRBV6-2/TRBV6-3
clone_size: -
cdr3_aa: CASSYGIQSDGYTF

v_call: TRBV20-1
clone_size: -
cdr3_aa: CSAHPSGGAPDTQYF

v_call: TRBV29-1
clone_size: -
cdr3_aa: CSVDLGGSGYTF

v_call: TRBV4-1
clone_size: -
cdr3_aa: CASSHTLVHEQYF

v_call: TRBV14
clone_size: -
cdr3_aa: CASSPRTGSVYGYTF

v_call: TRBV29-1
clone_size: -
cdr3_aa: CSVDRFPEQFF

v_call: TRBV29-1
clone_size: once
cdr3_aa: CSGVSSGNTIYF

v_call: TRBV4-1
clone_size: once
cdr3_aa: CASSQDHGGFSYEQYF

v_call: TRBV20-1
clone_size: -
cdr3_aa: CSASSNNEQFF

v_call: TRBV29-1
clone_size: -
cdr3_aa: CSVYTRAGTSSGANVLTF

v_call: TRBV7-2
clone_size: -
cdr3_aa: CASSSYLASNYGYTF

v_call: TRBV28
clone_size: -
cdr3_aa: CASIGRTYEQYF

v_call: TRBV6-5
clone_size: -
cdr3_aa: CASRLAGSSTDTQYF

v_call: TRBV29-1
clone_size: -
cdr3_aa: CSAGSGMVQETQYF

v_call: TRBV24-1
clone_size: -
cdr3_aa: CATIPNEQFF

v_call: TRBV29-1
clone_size: -
cdr3_aa: CSVTLVQSGYEQYF

v_call: TRBV12-3/TRBV12-4
clone_size: -
cdr3_aa: CASNRDSSYNEQFF